This TCR beta chain was profiled in a study of blood T cell repertoires in COVID-19. Only in-frame clones appear in the TCRdb table, and some are missing; sequencing was by immunoSEQ multiplex PCR. The table has some 150,000 clones, around 89% seen once. Per the germline V gene, CDR1 is KGHSH and CDR2 is LQKENI. CDR3 length: 16 amino acids. V lost 2 bases to trimming and J lost 4 bases; unmatched junction nucleotides: 9. This clone was detected once. The chain employs TRBV18 and TRBJ2-7; 9 nucleotides align to TRBD2. This clonotype was obtained from a man aged 55 to 70 with acute or convalescent COVID-19. Material for sequencing was peripheral blood. The chain's CDR3 is CASSPIASGVVYEQYF. DNA of the CDR3: TGTGCCAGCTCACCAATAGCTAGCGGGGTTGTTTACGAGCAGTACTTC.